This passage covers 3 T cell receptor beta chains from one sample sequenced in a study of blood T cells in healthy people across ages. Sample-barcoded 5' priming and a J-beta primer mix drove a second PCR of about 7 to 11 cycles. One entry per CDR3 protein, called by TCRdb with MiXCR from the 5' RACE reads. The data contain under 1,000,000 distinct CDR3 sequences, 35% to 60% of them singletons. The specimen sequenced was blood. Receptors were obtained from a man at least 80 years old in good health.

The chain employs TRBV20-1 and TRBJ2-1, with 8 bases lining up with TRBD2. The CDR3 contains 16 residues. The trim removed 2 bases at V and 4 bases at J, leaving 10 bases unmatched. Germline CDR1 DFQATT, CDR2 SNEGSKA (reference sequence). CDR3 nucleotides: TGCAGTGCTAGATTGCGCCGGATAGCGGGATACAATGAGCAGTTCTTC. It encodes CSARLRRIAGYNEQFF.

This clonotype was detected a few times. The V and J genes are TRBV6-2 or TRBV6-3 and TRBJ2-1; 7 positions match TRBD2. CDR1 MNHEY and CDR2 SVGEGT come from the germline V gene. The junction had 11 bases not matched to a gene; V was cut back by 6 bases and J by 3 bases. CDR3 length equals 16 residues. The CDR3 here is CASSLYLGGDYNEQFF. CDR3 nucleotide sequence: TGTGCCAGCAGCCTCTACTTGGGAGGGGACTACAATGAGCAGTTCTTC.

V gene TRBV20-1 combines with J gene TRBJ2-5; D possibly corresponds to TRBD2 (5 bases). Per the germline V gene, CDR1 is DFQATT and CDR2 is SNEGSKA (reference sequence). The CDR3 contains 15 residues. V dropped 4 bases and J dropped 0 bases, with 15 bases sitting between them. CDR3 sequence (DNA): TGCAGTGCTATCGATCGGGGATGGTACCAAGAGACCCAGTACTTC. It translates to CSAIDRGWYQETQYF.